The clone carrying this T cell receptor beta chain appeared many times. Its target is unknown. This specimen comes from a study of molecular identifiers for immune sequencing clone quantification. Both previously described methods and listed TCR primers were employed to make bulk TCR libraries. From the PCR reads, TCRdb called clonotypes with MiXCR, one entry per CDR3 protein. The profile covers 250,000 to 350,000 distinct CDR3 sequences, with over 20% appearing a single time and under 0.95% taken by the ten largest. The length of the CDR3 is 14 residues. Germline values: CDR1 LNHDA, CDR2 SQIVND (reference sequence). Trimming removed 7 bases from V and 4 bases from J, with 16 bases in between. Naive CD8 T cells were picked out by sorting for CD8+CD4-CCR7+CD45RA+. General observations from the study: Beyond 20 RNA copies, clones held over 98% of effector molecules, compared with under 1% in naive cells. Underestimation of highly expanded clone sizes could arise where identical TCR molecules share a barcode.

This TCR was recovered from a human donor in good health. Some libraries in this study had Jurkat cell RNA spiked in. The sequencing input was naive CD8+ T cells from blood, with Jurkat cell RNA spiked in. This sample's subset: FACS-sorted CD8+CD4-CCR7+CD45RA+ naive T cells. The rearrangement links TRBV19 to TRBJ1-1; a weak D match, TRBD1 (5 bases). CDR3 sequence: CASMWDPWATEAFF. For the CDR3, the DNA is TGTGCCAGTATGTGGGACCCCTGGGCCACTGAAGCTTTCTTT. Complete variable domain (other parts from reference TRBV19 and TRBJ1-1): DGGITQSPKYLFRKEGQNVTLSCEQNLNHDAMYWYRQDPGQGLRLIYYSQIVNDFQKGDIAEGYSVSREKKESFPLTVTSAQKNPTAFYLCASMWDPWATEAFFGQGTRLTVV.